The 11 T cell receptor beta chains listed next were all sequenced from one sample in a study of blood T cell repertoires in COVID-19. TCRdb's copy holds only in-frame clones and misses some; the assay was immunoSEQ multiplex PCR. This table has some 89,000 clones, over 85% appearing once. Sequencing was carried out using peripheral blood. The receptors shown here come from a man between 45 and 60 years old with acute or convalescent COVID-19.

The rearrangement uses TRBV7-2 and TRBJ1-2; D may be TRBD1 (6 bases). V lost 5 bases to trimming and J lost 6 bases, with 13 bases between them. CDR3 length equals 13 residues. The germline V gene has CDR1 SGHTA and CDR2 FQGNSA. CDR3 residues: CASSPGHRDGYTF. The CDR3 DNA reads as TGTGCCAGCAGCCCGGGACATAGGGATGGCTACACCTTC.

The gene calls are TRBV5-6 and TRBJ2-7; 9 bases are a match to TRBD2. J gave up 5 bases and V 3 bases, and 6 bases lay outside the gene matches. Germline loops: CDR1 SGHDT, CDR2 YYEEEE. This CDR3 comprises 14 residues. This chain's CDR3 is CASSSGLAIDEQYF. The CDR3 coding sequence is TGTGCCAGCAGCTCGGGACTAGCTATCGACGAGCAGTACTTC.

The V and J genes are TRBV29-1 and TRBJ1-1; D may be TRBD1 (5 bases). The CDR3 covers 13 residues. CDR1 and CDR2 from the germline V gene are SQVTM and ANQGSEA. Deletions cut 8 bases from V and 4 bases from J, with 17 bases between. CDR3: CSSNWGVGTEAFF. DNA of the CDR3: TGCAGCTCCAATTGGGGGGTAGGCACTGAAGCTTTCTTT.

CDR3 bases: TGTGCCAGCAGTCATAATCCGACTAGCGGGAAAACAGATACGCAGTATTTT. It specifies CASSHNPTSGKTDTQYF. This chain connects TRBV5-8 to TRBJ2-3, with TRBD2 matching 11 bases. Germline CDR1 reads SGHTS; CDR2 reads YDEGEE. The CDR3 is 17 amino acids. V gave up 5 bases and J gave up 3 bases; unmatched junction bases: 11.

The rearrangement uses TRBV27 and TRBJ2-7; 7 nucleotides align to TRBD1. V lost 3 bases, J lost 3 bases, and 2 bases stayed unmatched. CDR3 size: 13 residues. Germline V gene sequence: CDR1 MNHEY, CDR2 SMNVEV (reference sequence). CDR3: CASSLGQYYEQYF. The CDR3 nucleotides are TGTGCCAGCAGTTTGGGACAGTACTACGAGCAGTACTTC.

The CDR3 DNA reads as TGTGCCACCCAGGGGGCGACTGGCACTGAAGCTTTCTTT. Amino acids: CATQGATGTEAFF. The genes are TRBV12-3 or TRBV12-4 and TRBJ1-1; 8 bases agree with TRBD1. V shed 10 bases and J 4 bases; nucleotides not matched to a gene: 8. This CDR3 region has 13 residues.

This clone was recorded only once. The chain employs TRBV3-1 (or the pseudogene TRBV3-2) and TRBJ1-1, with 11 nucleotides matching TRBD1. Germline loops: CDR1 LGHDT, CDR2 YNNKEL (reference sequence). The J segment lost 0 bases and the V segment lost 4 bases, leaving 7 bases of the junction unmatched. The CDR3 sequence is 17 residues long. The CDR3 here is CASSRWDRGNMNTEAFF. As DNA, the CDR3 is TGTGCCAGCAGCCGTTGGGACAGGGGGAACATGAACACTGAAGCTTTCTTT.

This clone was observed a few times. This chain joins TRBV7-9 and TRBJ1-4; D is perhaps TRBD1 (6 bases). Germline CDR1 and CDR2: SEHNR and FQNEAQ (reference sequence). This CDR3 is built from 13 residues. V dropped 6 bases and J dropped 5 bases, with 10 bases sitting between them. DNA for the CDR3: TGTGCCAGCAGACGTACAGGGAATGAAAAACTGTTTTTT. Amino acids: CASRRTGNEKLFF. Full variable domain (outside the CDR3, taken from reference TRBV7-9 and TRBJ1-4): DTGVSQNPRHKITKRGQNVTFRCDPISEHNRLYWYRQTLGQGPEFLTYFQNEAQLEKSRLLSDRFSAERPKGSFSTLEIQRTEQGDSAMYLCASRRTGNEKLFFGSGTQLSVL.

The V call is TRBV7-2, the J call TRBJ1-3; a weak D match, TRBD1 (6 bases). The CDR3 sequence is 14 residues long. Trimming shortened V by 5 bases and J by 7 bases, and 15 bases separated the two germline ends. Germline CDR1 is SGHTA and CDR2 is FQGNSA. The CDR3 coding sequence is TGTGCCAGCAGCCTCGGACGGCAGGGGAACACCATATATTTT. Its translation: CASSLGRQGNTIYF.

This clone has just a few counts. The chain carries TRBV5-1 and TRBJ2-1, with D possibly TRBD2 on 6 matching bases. The germline gives CDR1 SGHRS, CDR2 YFSETQ. CDR3 size: 16 residues. V was pared by 1 base and J by 7 bases, with 18 bases between. The CDR3 coding sequence is TGCGCCAGCAGCTTGTGGGGGTACGGGAGCGATAATGAGCAGTTCTTC. Its protein is CASSLWGYGSDNEQFF.

This clone was detected a few times. This chain connects TRBV6-6 to TRBJ1-4; D might be TRBD1 (6 bases). CDR3 length equals 15 residues. Germline values: CDR1 MNHNY, CDR2 SVGAGI (reference sequence). Deletions cut 6 bases from V and 4 bases from J, with 15 bases between. Here the CDR3 reads CASSYRGGLNEKLFF. The CDR3 nucleotides are TGTGCCAGCAGCTACCGGGGGGGCCTTAATGAAAAACTGTTTTTT.